The following is a T cell receptor (beta chain) sequence with its context. Its antigen is undetermined. Germline V gene data show CDR1 as DFQATT and CDR2 as SNEGSKA (reference sequence). The CDR3 is made up of 13 amino acids. V was pared by 6 bases and J by 3 bases, with 14 bases between. These data originate in a study of T cell repertoires in cytomegalovirus infection. About the study: Indicated by public TCR beta signatures were CMV infection and matching HLA type. Findings and limits, study-wide: Clonotype analysis showed dominance of the ex vivo response by HLA-C-restricted CMV-specific TCR beta clonotypes.

MiXCR, applied by TCRdb to the reads, yields one record per CDR3 protein. The repertoire includes under 800,000 distinct CDR3 sequences, 20% to 25% of them detected once, and roughly 8% sits in the top ten. Sample: CD8+ T cells from PBMCs. The V and J genes are TRBV20-1 and TRBJ1-2; D remains unclear. This TCR was recovered from a human donor in good health (CMV status not recorded). Some clones in this sample may be carry-over from other donors' samples. The CDR3 DNA sequence: TGCAGTGCCCCCCCCCCAGACGACTATGGCTACACCTTC. It yields the protein CSAPPPDDYGYTF.